What follows is one T cell receptor (beta chain) and its context. The antigen remains undetermined. Using immunoSEQ multiplex PCR, the repertoire was profiled, and TCRdb retains in-frame clones only, with some absent. The data contain approximately 120,000 clones, about 88% of them singletons. The entry originates in a study of T cell responses to AZD1222 COVID-19 vaccine. As for the study in general: Second-dose recipients at about 4 or about 12 weeks were treated as one pooled group. General study findings and limits: Dominant at 160-218 and 743-854, vaccine-associated CD4 TCRs also spanned spike. Clonal diversity may have been underestimated, and the donors were mostly white British, with more females than males.

Trimming removed 4 bases from V and 1 base from J, with 4 bases in between. Germline CDR1 reads ENHRY; CDR2 reads SYGVKD. The CDR3 consists of 12 residues. The receptor comes from an adult in good health. Sequencing used peripheral blood, obtained on day 0 of AZD1222 vaccination. The V call is TRBV10-3, the J call TRBJ1-1; D is ambiguous. The CDR3 DNA sequence: TGTGCCATCAGTGGATCGAACACTGAAGCTTTCTTT. This translates into CAISGSNTEAFF.